What follows are 15 T cell receptor beta chains derived from one specimen sequenced in a study of blood T cell repertoires in COVID-19. Libraries were prepared by immunoSEQ multiplex PCR; TCRdb keeps only in-frame clonotypes and omits some of them. The sample has about 89,000 clones, over 70% seen once. Input material: peripheral blood. The receptors derive from a woman older than 75 with acute or convalescent COVID-19.

This sequence joins TRBV10-3 and TRBJ2-7; 7 nucleotides line up with TRBD2. Germline assignment: CDR1 ENHRY and CDR2 SYGVKD. V was pared by 3 bases and J by 4 bases, with 6 bases of the junction left unmatched. This CDR3 is 14 amino acids long. CDR3 sequence: CAISDLGGTYEQYV. The DNA of the CDR3 is TGTGCCATCAGTGACCTCGGGGGGACGTACGAGCAGTACGTC.

The chain employs TRBV24-1 and TRBJ1-1, with D possibly being TRBD1 (6 bases). The CDR3 spans 13 residues. Per germline, CDR1 KGHDR and CDR2 SFDVKD. V was pared by 4 bases and J by 7 bases, with 12 bases between. CDR3 nucleotides: TGTGCCACCAGTGACAGGGGAACGTTTGAAGCTTTCTTT. Its protein product is CATSDRGTFEAFF.

This chain joins TRBV19 and TRBJ1-6; D unresolved. Per the germline V gene, CDR1 is LNHDA and CDR2 is SQIVND (reference sequence). The V gene lost 5 bases and the J gene lost 7 bases, with 12 bases spanning the gap. The CDR3 totals 14 residues. The CDR3 sequence: CASSLLTRNSPLHF. CDR3 sequence (DNA): TGTGCCAGTAGTCTCCTGACAAGGAATTCACCCCTCCACTTT. Together with reference TRBV19 and TRBJ1-6, the CDR3 gives the full variable domain: DGGITQSPKYLFRKEGQNVTLSCEQNLNHDAMYWYRQDPGQGLRLIYYSQIVNDFQKGDIAEGYSVSREKKESFPLTVTSAQKNPTAFYLCASSLLTRNSPLHFGNGTRLTVT.

The rearrangement joins TRBV7-9 to TRBJ2-1; 7 bases fit TRBD1. The germline V gene has CDR1 SEHNR and CDR2 FQNEAQ (reference sequence). The CDR3 loop spans 15 amino acids. With V trimmed by 6 bases and J by 0 bases, 5 bases remained unmatched. The DNA of the CDR3 is TGTGCCAGCAGGGATGGGACAGACTCCTACAATGAGCAGTTCTTC. Amino acids: CASRDGTDSYNEQFF. Looking up the rest from reference TRBV7-9 and TRBJ2-1 gives the full variable domain: DTGVSQNPRHKITKRGQNVTFRCDPISEHNRLYWYRQTLGQGPEFLTYFQNEAQLEKSRLLSDRFSAERPKGSFSTLEIQRTEQGDSAMYLCASRDGTDSYNEQFFGPGTRLTVL.

V usage is TRBV4-3 and J usage is TRBJ2-3; D is perhaps TRBD1 (7 bases). Germline CDR1 reads LGHNA; CDR2 reads YSLEER. Deletions cut 1 base from V and 2 bases from J, with 13 bases between. The CDR3 loop spans 16 amino acids. The CDR3 region is CASSQAPGGLTDTQYF. DNA of the CDR3: TGCGCCAGCAGCCAAGCCCCAGGGGGACTCACAGATACGCAGTATTTT.

This chain uses TRBV7-2 with TRBJ2-3; 9 bases are a match to TRBD2. The V gene end was trimmed by 5 bases and the J gene end by 7 bases; junction bases not matched to a gene: 10. This CDR3 region has 15 residues. Germline-derived CDR1 and CDR2 are SGHTA and FQGNSA. The CDR3 spells CASSAVLAGQNTQYF. As DNA, the CDR3 is TGTGCCAGCAGCGCTGTGCTAGCGGGGCAGAATACGCAGTATTTT.

This clone was recorded once. V is TRBV11-2 and J is TRBJ2-1, with D tentatively TRBD1 (5 bases). Per germline, CDR1 SGHAT and CDR2 FQNNGV. Trimming left V 2 bases short and J 3 bases short, with 11 bases between. CDR3 length equals 15 residues. The CDR3 DNA reads as TGTGCCAGCAGCTTATACAGGCAAGACTACAATGAGCAGTTCTTC. Amino acids: CASSLYRQDYNEQFF.

The V call is TRBV5-4, the J call TRBJ1-1; D unclear. CDR1 and CDR2 (germline): SGHNT, YYREEE (reference sequence). The CDR3 covers 12 residues. Trimming left V 0 bases short and J 10 bases short, with 10 bases between. The CDR3 is CASSLEREGAFF. CDR3 coding DNA: TGTGCCAGCAGCTTGGAAAGGGAGGGAGCTTTCTTT.

As for this clone: The sample carries other DNA sequences with the same CDR3. The chain joins TRBV28 to TRBJ1-1; D possibly corresponds to TRBD1 (5 bases). This CDR3 is built from 12 residues. Germline values: CDR1 MDHEN, CDR2 SYDVKM. V lost 6 bases to trimming and J lost 5 bases, with 10 bases between them. CDR3 sequence: CASRTGGTEAFF. CDR3 coding DNA: TGTGCCAGCAGGACTGGGGGGACTGAAGCTTTCTTT.

This chain uses TRBV19 with TRBJ2-3; TRBD1 agrees at 8 bases. CDR1 and CDR2 from the germline V gene are LNHDA and SQIVND (reference sequence). V was clipped by 4 bases and J by 4 bases; unmatched bases: 7. This CDR3 is 15 amino acids long. This CDR3 is CASSNRDRRSDTQYF. DNA for the CDR3: TGTGCCAGTAGTAACCGGGACAGGAGGTCAGATACGCAGTATTTT.

This sequence joins TRBV2 and TRBJ2-3; TRBD2 aligns across 9 bases. The V gene end was trimmed by 6 bases and the J gene end by 0 bases; junction bases not matched to a gene: 10. The CDR3 loop spans 17 amino acids. Germline CDR1 SNHLY, CDR2 FYNNEI. Written as DNA, the CDR3 is TGTGCCAGCAGCGAGGGAACTAGCGGGTTGAGCACAGATACGCAGTATTTT. It specifies CASSEGTSGLSTDTQYF.

The chain combines TRBV11-2 with TRBJ2-5; 8 bases align to TRBD1. The CDR3 covers 14 residues. The V gene's germline CDR1 is SGHAT and CDR2 FQNNGV. V lost 6 bases to trimming and J lost 2 bases; unmatched junction nucleotides: 5. CDR3 loop: CASSYTGGQETQYF. The CDR3 nucleotides are TGTGCCAGCAGTTATACAGGGGGTCAAGAGACCCAGTACTTC.

J is TRBJ1-2 and V is TRBV7-2; perhaps TRBD1 as D (6 bases). The CDR3 spans 14 residues. Germline CDR1 and CDR2: SGHTA and FQGNSA. The V end lost 3 bases, the J end lost 5 bases, and 13 bases lay between the germline ends. CDR3 region: CASSFRGAEYGYTF. CDR3 nucleotide sequence: TGTGCCAGCAGCTTCAGGGGCGCGGAGTATGGCTACACCTTC.

The chain combines TRBV4-3 with TRBJ1-5, with D hard to call. CDR1 LGHNA and CDR2 YSLEER come from the germline V gene. The CDR3 spans 15 residues. The V and J ends lost 1 base and 3 bases respectively, with 10 bases between them. The CDR3 here is CASSQGTRANQPQHF. CDR3 DNA sequence: TGCGCCAGCAGCCAAGGAACGAGAGCCAATCAGCCCCAGCATTTT.

The chain employs TRBV9 and TRBJ2-1; TRBD1 matches 7 bases. Trimming removed 2 bases from V and 5 bases from J; junction bases left unmatched: 4. The CDR3 length is 14 residues. The V gene's germline CDR1 is SGDLS and CDR2 YYNGEE. CDR3 residues: CASSVSDRNNEQFF. The CDR3 coding sequence is TGTGCCAGCAGCGTTTCGGACAGGAACAATGAGCAGTTCTTC.